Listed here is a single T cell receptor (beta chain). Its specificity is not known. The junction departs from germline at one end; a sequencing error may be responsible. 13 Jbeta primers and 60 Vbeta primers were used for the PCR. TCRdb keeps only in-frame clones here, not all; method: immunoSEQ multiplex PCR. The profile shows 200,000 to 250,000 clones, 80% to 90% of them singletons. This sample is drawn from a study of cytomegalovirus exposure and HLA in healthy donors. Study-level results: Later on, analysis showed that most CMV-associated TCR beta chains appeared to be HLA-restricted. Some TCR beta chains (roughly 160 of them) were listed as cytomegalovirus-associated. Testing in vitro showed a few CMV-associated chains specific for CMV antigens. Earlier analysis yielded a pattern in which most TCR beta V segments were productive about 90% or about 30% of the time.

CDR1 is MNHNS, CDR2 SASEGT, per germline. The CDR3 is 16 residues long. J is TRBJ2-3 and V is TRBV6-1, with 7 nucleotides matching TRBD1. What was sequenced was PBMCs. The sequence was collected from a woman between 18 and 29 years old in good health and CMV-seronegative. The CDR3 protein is CASSEDRVGSRDTQYF. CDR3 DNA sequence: TGTGCCAGCAGCGAAGACAGGGTGGGATCTCGCGATACGCAGTATTTT.